This T cell receptor beta chain was identified in a study of CD8+CD57+ T cells in acquired aplastic anemia. Study in general: Mean yield of DNA from sorted CD4+ and CD8+ cells was about 3.2 ug. Healthy CD8+ samples averaged around 10 million reads. Study findings and constraints: Nearly 30 CD8+ CDR3 sequences were shared between patients and controls. Patients were compared with controls for CD8+ Simpson's diversity, and no significant difference emerged.

Investigators profiled TCR beta VDJ and CDR3 from genomic DNA template. TCRdb reprocessed the reads via MiXCR and lists one record per CDR3 protein. The sample yields about 130,000 distinct CDR3 sequences, more than 35% seen once. Trimming took 6 bases from V and 1 from J, leaving 16 bases between them. The CDR3 extends over 15 amino acids. CDR1 and CDR2 from the germline V gene are SQVTM and ANQGSEA. Comments on this clonotype: Antigen unknown.

The chain recombines TRBV29-1 with TRBJ2-4; D not resolved. The sequence was obtained from a human donor in good health, serving as a control. Specimen: sorted CD4+, CD8+, or CD8+CD57+ T cells (not recorded which) from PBMCs. Here the CDR3 reads CSVLIPSVAKNIQYF. CDR3 coding DNA: TGCAGCGTACTCATACCCTCGGTCGCCAAAAACATTCAGTACTTC.